The clone carrying this T cell receptor beta chain has at least ten counts. Its specificity is not known. One entry per CDR3 protein, called by TCRdb with MiXCR from the multiplex PCR reads. This table has over 10,000 distinct CDR3 sequences, roughly 62% appearing once. V lost 2 bases, J lost 2 bases, and 9 bases lay in between. This CDR3 has 14 residues. Per the germline V gene, CDR1 is MNHNY and CDR2 is SVGAGI (reference sequence). The record originates from a study of breast tumors, draining lymph nodes, adjacent tissues. Findings of the study overall: The lymph node origin of tumor T cells was framed as consistent with a hypothesis, not demonstrated. Tumor TCR diversity was below lymph nodes but above nontumor tissue.

Sequencing was done on a sample of tumor-adjacent breast tissue. This chain joins TRBV6-6 and TRBJ1-2, with a weak D call TRBD1 (5 bases). This receptor was identified in a female donor with breast cancer. Some clones in this sample may be carry-over from other donors' samples. CDR3 amino acids: CASSYEGQNYGYTF. Written as DNA, the CDR3 is TGTGCCAGCAGTTACGAGGGGCAAAACTATGGCTACACCTTC.